Listed below are T cell receptor beta chains from one sample, sequenced in a study of CD8 T cells in ankylosing spondylitis. Via MiXCR, TCRdb re-called the 5' RACE reads, giving one row per CDR3 protein. Among 700,000 to 1,000,000 distinct CDR3 sequences listed, over 9.5% were seen once. The specimen sequenced was blood, either unsorted or a sorted T cell fraction (not recorded which). Receptor source: a male donor with ankylosing spondylitis. Both conserved end residues are part of each CDR3. The order of the fields is clone size, V gene, J gene, D gene, CDR3 DNA, CDR3 protein. D genes are given only for firm matches. A row's size may be missing; if present it is once, few, many or a size class.

clone_size: few
v_call: TRBV20-1
j_call: TRBJ2-1
d_call: TRBD2
cdr3_nt: TGCAGTGCTAGAACACGGGGACTAGCGGTCTCCTACAATGAGCAGTTCTTC
cdr3_aa: CSARTRGLAVSYNEQFF

clone_size: many
v_call: TRBV7-2
j_call: TRBJ2-7
d_call: TRBD2
cdr3_nt: TGTGCCAGCAGCTTAAGGGGACTAGGGCCCTACGAGCAGTACTTC
cdr3_aa: CASSLRGLGPYEQYF

clone_size: few
v_call: TRBV12-3/TRBV12-4
j_call: TRBJ1-1
d_call: .
cdr3_nt: TGTGCCAGCAGTGACAGGTCCGGGAACACTGAAGCTTTCTTT
cdr3_aa: CASSDRSGNTEAFF

clone_size: many
v_call: TRBV27
j_call: TRBJ1-2
d_call: .
cdr3_nt: TGTGCCAGCAGTAGGGGGGGCAGAGTCGGGTATGGCTACACCTTC
cdr3_aa: CASSRGGRVGYGYTF

clone_size: few
v_call: TRBV7-2
j_call: TRBJ2-3
d_call: .
cdr3_nt: TGTGCCAGCAGCTTAGAAGGTTGGGGGGCAGATACGCAGTATTTT
cdr3_aa: CASSLEGWGADTQYF

clone_size: few
v_call: TRBV20-1
j_call: TRBJ2-7
d_call: .
cdr3_nt: TGCAGTGCTAGAGGGGGTAGGCGGGACTGGTACTTC
cdr3_aa: CSARGGRRDWYF

clone_size: few
v_call: TRBV5-1
j_call: TRBJ2-1
d_call: .
cdr3_nt: TGCGCCAGCAGCTTGGACAGGGAAAACAATGAGCAGTTCTTC
cdr3_aa: CASSLDRENNEQFF

clone_size: many
v_call: TRBV4-2
j_call: TRBJ2-1
d_call: .
cdr3_nt: TGTGCCACCTCGAGGGCCCCCAGTAGCTACAATGAGCAGTTCTTC
cdr3_aa: CATSRAPSSYNEQFF

clone_size: few
v_call: TRBV29-1
j_call: TRBJ2-2
d_call: .
cdr3_nt: TGCAGCGTTGGTAATATGATAGCCGGGACCGGGGAGCTGTTTTTT
cdr3_aa: CSVGNMIAGTGELFF

clone_size: many
v_call: TRBV7-6
j_call: TRBJ2-7
d_call: .
cdr3_nt: TGTGCCAGCACTAAATCGGCCTTTGACTCCTACGAGCAGTACTTC
cdr3_aa: CASTKSAFDSYEQYF

clone_size: .
v_call: TRBV5-1
j_call: TRBJ2-1
d_call: TRBD2
cdr3_nt: TGCGCCAGTGGGCGACTAGCGGGGGACCCTATTTTCTACAATGAGCAGTTCTTC
cdr3_aa: CASGRLAGDPIFYNEQFF

clone_size: few
v_call: TRBV24-1
j_call: TRBJ1-2
d_call: .
cdr3_nt: TGTGCCACCAGTGATCCAGGGGATTATAACTATGGCTACACCTTC
cdr3_aa: CATSDPGDYNYGYTF

clone_size: few
v_call: TRBV15
j_call: TRBJ2-5
d_call: .
cdr3_nt: TGTGCCACCAGCAGAGCCAGGGAAGAGACCCAGTACTTC
cdr3_aa: CATSRAREETQYF

clone_size: .
v_call: TRBV3-1
j_call: TRBJ2-5
d_call: TRBD1
cdr3_nt: TGTGCCAGCAGCAACAGGGGGACGGGGGAGACCCAGTACTTC
cdr3_aa: CASSNRGTGETQYF

clone_size: few
v_call: TRBV4-3
j_call: TRBJ2-5
d_call: TRBD1
cdr3_nt: TGCGCCAGCAGCCAAGATAGTAGGACAGGGGACGAGACCCAGTACTTC
cdr3_aa: CASSQDSRTGDETQYF

clone_size: few
v_call: TRBV20-1
j_call: TRBJ2-1
d_call: TRBD2
cdr3_nt: TGCAGTGCTAGAGGACTAGCGGGAGGGCAGTTCTTC
cdr3_aa: CSARGLAGGQFF

clone_size: .
v_call: TRBV5-1
j_call: TRBJ2-7
d_call: .
cdr3_nt: TGCGCCAGCAGCTTGGTCCTGACAGGTGAGAACGAGCAGTACTTC
cdr3_aa: CASSLVLTGENEQYF

clone_size: .
v_call: TRBV5-1
j_call: TRBJ1-6
d_call: .
cdr3_nt: TGCGCCAGCAGCTTGGACAGGGCGCCGTCACCCCTCCACTTT
cdr3_aa: CASSLDRAPSPLHF

clone_size: few
v_call: TRBV7-9
j_call: TRBJ2-3
d_call: .
cdr3_nt: TGTGCCAGCAGTCCGGACATTTACAGGGCCACAGATACGCAGTATTTT
cdr3_aa: CASSPDIYRATDTQYF

clone_size: few
v_call: TRBV6-2/TRBV6-3
j_call: TRBJ1-6
d_call: .
cdr3_nt: TGTGCCAGCAGCCCCGAGGCTTCACCCCTCCACTTT
cdr3_aa: CASSPEASPLHF

clone_size: many
v_call: TRBV5-1
j_call: TRBJ2-5
d_call: .
cdr3_nt: TGCGCCAGCAGCTTGGTCGGCAGAGAAGAGACCCAGTACTTC
cdr3_aa: CASSLVGREETQYF

clone_size: many
v_call: TRBV5-1
j_call: TRBJ1-2
d_call: .
cdr3_nt: TGCGCTTCACAGGGCGGCTATGGCTACACCTTC
cdr3_aa: CASQGGYGYTF

clone_size: .
v_call: TRBV20-1
j_call: TRBJ2-3
d_call: .
cdr3_nt: TGCAGTGCTAGAGGAGGGAACACAGATACGCAGTATTTT
cdr3_aa: CSARGGNTDTQYF

clone_size: .
v_call: TRBV7-2
j_call: TRBJ2-2
d_call: .
cdr3_nt: TGTGCCAGCAGCTTGCTCGGGCGCGACACCGGGGAGCTGTTTTTT
cdr3_aa: CASSLLGRDTGELFF

clone_size: .
v_call: TRBV7-2
j_call: TRBJ2-2
d_call: .
cdr3_nt: TGTGCCAGCAGCCAACGGGCTCCAGGGGAGCTGTTTTTT
cdr3_aa: CASSQRAPGELFF

clone_size: few
v_call: TRBV30
j_call: TRBJ2-1
d_call: TRBD2
cdr3_nt: TGTGCCTGGGGGACGGGGACTAGCGGGAGGGCCGGGGATGAGCAGTTCTTC
cdr3_aa: CAWGTGTSGRAGDEQFF

clone_size: few
v_call: TRBV6-5
j_call: TRBJ2-7
d_call: .
cdr3_nt: TGTGCCAGCAGTTACAGTCGGCGGTACGAGCAGTACTTC
cdr3_aa: CASSYSRRYEQYF

clone_size: few
v_call: TRBV5-1
j_call: TRBJ2-1
d_call: .
cdr3_nt: TGCGCCAGCAGCGTCACTCCCGAGACGTACAATGAGCAGTTCTTC
cdr3_aa: CASSVTPETYNEQFF

clone_size: few
v_call: TRBV7-2
j_call: TRBJ2-2
d_call: TRBD1
cdr3_nt: TGTGCCAGCAGCCCCGGCAGGGGGCACGGGGAGCTGTTTTTT
cdr3_aa: CASSPGRGHGELFF

clone_size: many
v_call: TRBV12-3/TRBV12-4
j_call: TRBJ1-6
d_call: .
cdr3_nt: TGTGCCAGCAGACCCGCGGGACAATTGATGTCACCCCTCCACTTT
cdr3_aa: CASRPAGQLMSPLHF

clone_size: few
v_call: TRBV27
j_call: TRBJ1-1
d_call: TRBD1
cdr3_nt: TGTGCCAGCAGTCCCGGGTCACACAGGGGACCCCACCGGACTGAAGCTTTCTTT
cdr3_aa: CASSPGSHRGPHRTEAFF

clone_size: many
v_call: TRBV29-1
j_call: TRBJ2-5
d_call: .
cdr3_nt: TGCAGCGTCCGGCGGCGGAGGGAGGAGACCCAGTACTTC
cdr3_aa: CSVRRRREETQYF

clone_size: .
v_call: TRBV5-5
j_call: TRBJ1-1
d_call: .
cdr3_nt: TGTGCCAGCAGCCCTCCCCCGCGAGCGAACACTGAAGCTTTCTTT
cdr3_aa: CASSPPPRANTEAFF

clone_size: few
v_call: TRBV10-3
j_call: TRBJ1-6
d_call: TRBD1
cdr3_nt: TGTGCCATCAGCCTTGACAGGGGAGGTTCACCCCTCCACTTT
cdr3_aa: CAISLDRGGSPLHF

clone_size: many
v_call: TRBV6-1
j_call: TRBJ2-1
d_call: .
cdr3_nt: TGTGCCAGCAGTCCCGACCCGGCGAGCTCCTACAATGAGCAGTTCTTC
cdr3_aa: CASSPDPASSYNEQFF

clone_size: .
v_call: TRBV20-1
j_call: TRBJ1-1
d_call: .
cdr3_nt: TGCAGTGCTAGAGACGGACCGCCCGGCACTGAAGCTTTCTTT
cdr3_aa: CSARDGPPGTEAFF

clone_size: .
v_call: TRBV7-2
j_call: TRBJ1-2
d_call: .
cdr3_nt: TGTGCCAGCAGCTTAGTACTGGACAGCCCGTATGGCTACACCTTC
cdr3_aa: CASSLVLDSPYGYTF

clone_size: many
v_call: TRBV5-1
j_call: TRBJ1-6
d_call: .
cdr3_nt: TGCGCCAGCAGCCCGGGATGGTCGGAGTCACCCCTCCACTTT
cdr3_aa: CASSPGWSESPLHF

clone_size: few
v_call: TRBV7-2
j_call: TRBJ2-7
d_call: .
cdr3_nt: TGTGCCAGCAGCTTTGAAAACCACGAGCAGTACTTC
cdr3_aa: CASSFENHEQYF

clone_size: .
v_call: TRBV10-3
j_call: TRBJ1-2
d_call: .
cdr3_nt: TGTGCCATCAGGGGCAGTGGGAGCTACACCTTC
cdr3_aa: CAIRGSGSYTF

clone_size: few
v_call: TRBV6-1
j_call: TRBJ2-3
d_call: TRBD1
cdr3_nt: TGTGCCAGCATTGGGTTGGGGACAGGGAAACGGGATACGCAGTATTTT
cdr3_aa: CASIGLGTGKRDTQYF

clone_size: few
v_call: TRBV7-2
j_call: TRBJ2-1
d_call: TRBD2
cdr3_nt: TGTGCCAGCAGCTTAGACGCGGGAGGGAGAACCTACAATGAGCAGTTCTTC
cdr3_aa: CASSLDAGGRTYNEQFF

clone_size: many
v_call: TRBV7-2
j_call: TRBJ1-5
d_call: TRBD1
cdr3_nt: TGTGCCAGCAGCTTAAACAGGGGGGATCAGCCCCAGCATTTT
cdr3_aa: CASSLNRGDQPQHF

clone_size: .
v_call: TRBV7-2
j_call: TRBJ2-1
d_call: .
cdr3_nt: TGTGCCAGCCTCGCGAGCTACAATGAGCAGTTCTTC
cdr3_aa: CASLASYNEQFF

clone_size: few
v_call: TRBV7-3
j_call: TRBJ2-5
d_call: .
cdr3_nt: TGTGCCAGCAGCCAGTTCGGGGGCGAGACCCAGTACTTC
cdr3_aa: CASSQFGGETQYF

clone_size: many
v_call: TRBV12-3/TRBV12-4
j_call: TRBJ2-1
d_call: TRBD1
cdr3_nt: TGTGCCAGCAGTTCCAGGGGGAGCTCCTACAATGAGCAGTTCTTC
cdr3_aa: CASSSRGSSYNEQFF

clone_size: .
v_call: TRBV7-2
j_call: TRBJ1-3
d_call: .
cdr3_nt: TGTGCCAGCAGCTTAAAGGGGTACGGAAACACCATATATTTT
cdr3_aa: CASSLKGYGNTIYF

clone_size: many
v_call: TRBV29-1
j_call: TRBJ1-1
d_call: .
cdr3_nt: TGCAGTTGGACAACCAACACTGAAGCTTTCTTT
cdr3_aa: CSWTTNTEAFF

clone_size: few
v_call: TRBV20-1
j_call: TRBJ2-1
d_call: TRBD2
cdr3_nt: TGCAGTGCTAGAAAACAGCGGGAGTACTATGAGCAGTTCTTC
cdr3_aa: CSARKQREYYEQFF

clone_size: many
v_call: TRBV29-1
j_call: TRBJ2-1
d_call: TRBD1
cdr3_nt: TGCAGCGTCCGGACAGGGAGGCATGAGCAGTTCTTC
cdr3_aa: CSVRTGRHEQFF

clone_size: .
v_call: TRBV30
j_call: TRBJ2-7
d_call: .
cdr3_nt: TGTGCCTGGAGTGGGTCAGGGGGGTACGAGCAGTACTTC
cdr3_aa: CAWSGSGGYEQYF

clone_size: few
v_call: TRBV29-1
j_call: TRBJ1-2
d_call: .
cdr3_nt: TGCAGCGTCGAGCTAGGGGCGCGTGGCTACACCTTC
cdr3_aa: CSVELGARGYTF

clone_size: many
v_call: TRBV20-1
j_call: TRBJ2-1
d_call: .
cdr3_nt: TGCAGTGCTAGAGTACCAGGCGGGGATGAGCAGTTCTTC
cdr3_aa: CSARVPGGDEQFF

clone_size: many
v_call: TRBV20-1
j_call: TRBJ1-1
d_call: TRBD1
cdr3_nt: TGCAGTGCTAGGCAAGACGAACACGGACAGGCAACTGAAGCTTTCTTT
cdr3_aa: CSARQDEHGQATEAFF

clone_size: many
v_call: TRBV12-3/TRBV12-4
j_call: TRBJ2-7
d_call: .
cdr3_nt: TGTGCCAGCAGTTTGCAACAGGGACGCTACGAGCAGTACTTC
cdr3_aa: CASSLQQGRYEQYF

clone_size: few
v_call: TRBV5-1
j_call: TRBJ1-1
d_call: .
cdr3_nt: TGCGCCAGCAGCTCCTATGGGGCGAACACTGAAGCTTTCTTT
cdr3_aa: CASSSYGANTEAFF

clone_size: few
v_call: TRBV7-2
j_call: TRBJ1-2
d_call: .
cdr3_nt: TGTGCCAGCAGCCGCCACGACCCAGGGGTTTCCTATGGCTACACCTTC
cdr3_aa: CASSRHDPGVSYGYTF

clone_size: .
v_call: TRBV20-1
j_call: TRBJ2-3
d_call: .
cdr3_nt: TGCAGTGCTGACCTTCGGACTGGACCCACAGATACGCAGTATTTT
cdr3_aa: CSADLRTGPTDTQYF

clone_size: .
v_call: TRBV20-1
j_call: TRBJ2-4
d_call: .
cdr3_nt: TGCAGTGCTAGTCCATGGGCCCAAGCCAAAAACATTCAGTACTTC
cdr3_aa: CSASPWAQAKNIQYF

clone_size: .
v_call: TRBV7-2
j_call: TRBJ2-1
d_call: .
cdr3_nt: TGTGCCAGCAGTTCGGGTCGGGCTAGCCGGTTGGGTGAGCAGTTCTTC
cdr3_aa: CASSSGRASRLGEQFF